This T cell receptor (beta chain) was recorded in a study of type 1 regulatory T cells. Across the study: T-allo10 is a Tr1-enriched, alloantigen-specific CD4 T cell product made in vitro.

The count of this clonotype is one. TCRdb ran MiXCR on the reads and lists one entry per CDR3 protein. In the table there are about 100,000 distinct CDR3 sequences, roughly 28% of which are singletons. The CDR3 loop spans 14 amino acids. Trimming pared 4 bases from V and 0 bases from J, leaving 7 bases between. Germline values: CDR1 SQVTM, CDR2 ANQGSEA. The chain recombines TRBV29-1 with TRBJ2-6; D perhaps matches TRBD1 (6 bases). Input material: CD4+ T cells, either the whole sample or a sorted fraction (not recorded which). The sequence came from a human donor in good health. The CDR3 here is CSVGTDSGANVLTF. CDR3 bases: TGCAGCGTTGGGACAGACTCTGGGGCCAACGTCCTGACTTTC. Supplemented by reference TRBV29-1 and TRBJ2-6, the full variable domain reads SAVISQKPSRDICQRGTSLTIQCQVDSQVTMMFWYRQQPGQSLTLIATANQGSEATYESGFVIDKFPISRPNLTFSTLTVSNMSPEDSSIYLCSVGTDSGANVLTFGAGSRLTVL.